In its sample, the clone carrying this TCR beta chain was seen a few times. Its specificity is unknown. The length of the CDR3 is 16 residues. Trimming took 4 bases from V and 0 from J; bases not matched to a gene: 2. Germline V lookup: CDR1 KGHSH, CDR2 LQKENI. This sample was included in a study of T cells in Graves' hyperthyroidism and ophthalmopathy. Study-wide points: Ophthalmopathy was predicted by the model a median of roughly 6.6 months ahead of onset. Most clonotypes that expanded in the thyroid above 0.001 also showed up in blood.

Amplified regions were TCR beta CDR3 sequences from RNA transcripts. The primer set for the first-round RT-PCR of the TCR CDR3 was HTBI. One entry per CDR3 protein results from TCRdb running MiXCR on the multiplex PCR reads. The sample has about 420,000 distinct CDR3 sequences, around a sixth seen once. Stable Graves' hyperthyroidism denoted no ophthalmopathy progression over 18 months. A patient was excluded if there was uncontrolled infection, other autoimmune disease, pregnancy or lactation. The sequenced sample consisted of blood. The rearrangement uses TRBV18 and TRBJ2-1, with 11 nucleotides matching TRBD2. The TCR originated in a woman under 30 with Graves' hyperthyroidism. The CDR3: CASSHSGGVSYNEQFF. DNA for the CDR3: TGTGCCAGCTCACATAGCGGGGGGGTCTCCTACAATGAGCAGTTCTTC.